One sample yielded the 28 T cell receptor beta chains listed below, sequenced in a study of human T cells and chemical hapten exposure. Each CDR3 protein gets one entry after TCRdb re-called the RACE reads with MiXCR. The data hold 180,000 or so distinct CDR3 sequences, with 30% observed a single time. Time point specified: pre-sensitization, week 0. Treatment: therapeutic diphenylcyclopropenone sensitization with weekly scalp DPC. Sample: whole blood, taken in connection with sensitization to the hapten diphenylcyclopropenone (DPC). The receptors shown here come from a woman under 40 with alopecia areata. Some clones in this sample may be carry-over from other donors' samples.

J is TRBJ2-7 and V is TRBV29-1, with D perhaps matching TRBD1 or TRBD2 (5 bases each). V was clipped by 3 bases and J by 4 bases, with 10 bases between them. There are 12 residues in the CDR3. The germline gives CDR1 SQVTM, CDR2 ANQGSEA. In nucleotides, the CDR3 is TGCAGCGTTGAGGGGGACGGGTACGAGCAGTACTTC. Its translation: CSVEGDGYEQYF.

This clonotype was seen a handful of times. V and J are TRBV28 and TRBJ1-4, with TRBD1 identical over 8 bases. This CDR3 has 13 residues. The junction had 6 bases not matched to a gene; V was cut back by 5 bases and J by 10 bases. The germline CDR1 and CDR2 sequences are MDHEN and SYDVKM. In nucleotides, the CDR3 is TGTGCCAGCAGTCCCCGGGACAGGTCAAAACTGTTTTTT. This codes for CASSPRDRSKLFF.

This clonotype has only a few counts. CDR3 sequence reads: CASFGLAGTDTQYF. DNA of the CDR3: TGTGCCAGCTTCGGACTAGCGGGGACAGATACGCAGTATTTT. This rearrangement joins TRBV28 to TRBJ2-3; 12 bases align to TRBD2. J was trimmed by 3 bases and V by 8 bases; bases with no gene match: 3. Germline V lookup: CDR1 MDHEN, CDR2 SYDVKM. The CDR3 has 14 residues.

The chain recombines TRBV10-3 with TRBJ2-7; unclear D gene. The CDR3 contains 15 residues. Germline values: CDR1 ENHRY, CDR2 SYGVKD. V dropped 0 bases and J dropped 0 bases, with 9 bases sitting between them. CDR3 bases: TGTGCCATCAGTGAGTCGGGCAGCCTCTCCTACGAGCAGTACTTC. Protein: CAISESGSLSYEQYF.

There are a few counts of this clonotype. The rearrangement uses TRBV28 and TRBJ1-2; D may be TRBD1 (5 bases). This CDR3 is 16 amino acids long. Trimming removed 5 bases at V and 2 bases at J, with 18 bases between. Looked up from germline, CDR1 is MDHEN and CDR2 is SYDVKM. This CDR3 is CASSPPGTGDNYGYTF. The CDR3 bases are TGTGCCAGCAGTCCACCCGGGACGGGGGACAACTATGGCTACACCTTC.

This clonotype occurred once. J is TRBJ2-7 and V is TRBV4-3; TRBD1 matches at 9 bases. This CDR3 has 15 residues. With V trimmed by 0 bases and J by 3 bases, 3 bases remained unmatched. Per the germline V gene, CDR1 is LGHNA and CDR2 is YSLEER. CDR3 DNA: TGCGCCAGCAGCCAAGAGAACAGGGGGCGCTACGAGCAGTACTTC. Translating it yields CASSQENRGRYEQYF.

The chain links TRBV4-2 to TRBJ2-2; TRBD1 or TRBD2 may be the D gene (5 bases each). The V gene's germline CDR1 is LGHNA and CDR2 YNFKEQ. This CDR3 comprises 16 residues. With 0 bases removed from V and 5 bases from J, the gap between germline ends came to 13 bases. DNA of the CDR3: TGTGCCAGCAGCCAAGATCTAGGGACGGGAACCGGGGAGCTGTTTTTT. Amino acids: CASSQDLGTGTGELFF.

This clonotype was detected many times. The chain is built from TRBV4-3 and TRBJ1-6; D is ambiguous. CDR1 is LGHNA, CDR2 YSLEER, per germline. V was trimmed by 1 base and J by 8 bases, leaving 12 bases between them. The CDR3 is 15 residues long. DNA for the CDR3: TGCGCCAGCAGCCAAGCTAGCTTTCCAGATTCACCCCTCCACTTT. Its translation is CASSQASFPDSPLHF.

Here the CDR3 DNA reads TGTGCCAGCAGATTAGCGGGAAGTCCTGGGGCCAACGTCCTGACTTTC. It is translated as CASRLAGSPGANVLTF. The chain links TRBV28 to TRBJ2-6; 8 bases align to TRBD2. The CDR3 spans 16 residues. V lost 6 bases and J lost 2; bases outside the gene matches: 6. CDR1 and CDR2 (germline): MDHEN, SYDVKM. Complete variable domain (other parts from reference TRBV28 and TRBJ2-6): DVKVTQSSRYLVKRTGEKVFLECVQDMDHENMFWYRQDPGLGLRLIYFSYDVKMKEKGDIPEGYSVSREKKERFSLILESASTNQTSMYLCASRLAGSPGANVLTFGAGSRLTVL.

The V call is TRBV11-1, the J call TRBJ2-7, with 7 bases matching TRBD1. V shed 0 bases and J 1 base; nucleotides not matched to a gene: 0. The CDR3 sequence is 14 residues long. Looked up from germline, CDR1 is SGHAT and CDR2 is FQDESV (reference sequence). The CDR3 coding sequence is TGTGCCAGCAGCTTAGCCAGGGGGTCCTACGAGCAGTACTTC. Encoded protein: CASSLARGSYEQYF.

This chain links TRBV18 with TRBJ2-7; 8 nucleotides agree with TRBD2. This CDR3 has 15 residues. The V segment lost 6 bases and the J segment 1 base; nucleotides outside the gene matches: 8. Germline CDR1 and CDR2: KGHSH and LQKENI. Written as DNA, the CDR3 is TGTGCCAGCTCGGATCGGGCGGGAGGTTCCTACGAGCAGTACTTC. Protein: CASSDRAGGSYEQYF.

This clonotype was picked up one time. This chain uses TRBV20-1 with TRBJ2-7; D is undetermined. Looked up from germline, CDR1 is DFQATT and CDR2 is SNEGSKA (reference sequence). This CDR3 has 13 residues. Deletions cut 1 base from V and 2 bases from J, with 9 bases between. In DNA, the CDR3 is TGCAGTGCTAGAGTCGGTAGCACCTACGAGCAGTACTTC. It encodes CSARVGSTYEQYF.

This clonotype has more than one count but fewer than ten. The chain is built from TRBV5-1 and TRBJ2-2, with D possibly matching TRBD2 (5 bases). CDR1 and CDR2 (germline): SGHRS, YFSETQ. V gave up 5 bases and J gave up 0 bases, with 14 bases separating them. There are 16 residues in the CDR3. The DNA of the CDR3 is TGCGCCAGCAGTCGGCGGGCCGATACGAACACCGGGGAGCTGTTTTTT. Encoded protein: CASSRRADTNTGELFF.

The rearrangement joins TRBV28 to TRBJ1-2; no firm D call. The CDR3 runs 15 residues. V was pared by 2 bases and J by 3 bases, with 13 bases between. Germline V gene sequence: CDR1 MDHEN, CDR2 SYDVKM. The DNA of the CDR3 is TGTGCCAGCAGTTTAGGAGGGAACATAGACTATGGCTACACCTTC. Translated, it gives CASSLGGNIDYGYTF.

The chain has TRBV20-1 and TRBJ2-1; 8 bases align to TRBD1. The length of the CDR3 is 13 residues. In germline, CDR1 is DFQATT, CDR2 SNEGSKA (reference sequence). CDR3 protein: CSHRGLSYNEQFF. CDR3 in DNA: TGCAGCCACAGGGGGTTATCGTACAATGAGCAGTTCTTC.

This chain uses TRBV4-3 with TRBJ2-1; 7 bases are a match to TRBD2. There are 13 residues in the CDR3. CDR1 and CDR2 from the germline V gene are LGHNA and YSLEER. J gave up 9 bases and V 4 bases, and 6 bases lay outside the gene matches. The CDR3 loop is CASSLTSLSEQFF. In DNA, the CDR3 is TGCGCCAGCAGCCTGACTAGCCTATCTGAGCAGTTCTTC.

This clonotype was counted a few times. This chain connects TRBV20-1 to TRBJ1-5, with D perhaps matching TRBD1 (5 bases). Germline V CDR1 and CDR2: DFQATT, SNEGSKA (reference sequence). The length of the CDR3 is 16 residues. V was trimmed by 5 bases and J by 9 bases, leaving 26 bases between them. The CDR3 loop reads CSAVIGTQGVLGPQHF. The DNA of the CDR3 is TGCAGTGCTGTAATCGGGACCCAGGGAGTCTTGGGGCCCCAGCATTTT.

DNA of the CDR3: TGTGCCAGTAATGGACAGGGGTTCACCTACGAGCAGTACTTC. It encodes CASNGQGFTYEQYF. The chain is built from TRBV2 and TRBJ2-7; 9 bases fit TRBD1. The germline gives CDR1 SNHLY, CDR2 FYNNEI. This CDR3 is 14 amino acids long. After removal of 9 bases from V and 2 bases from J, the junction contained 8 bases not matched to a gene.

The chain is built from TRBV29-1 and TRBJ2-3, with D uncertain. The CDR3 loop spans 13 amino acids. Germline-derived CDR1 and CDR2 are SQVTM and ANQGSEA. V lost 1 base to trimming and J lost 2 bases, with 7 bases between them. The CDR3 DNA sequence: TGCAGCGTTGAAGCCCAGGTCACAGATACGCAGTATTTT. Amino acid sequence: CSVEAQVTDTQYF.

The rearrangement links TRBV5-1 to TRBJ2-3; D might be TRBD1 or TRBD2, each matching 6 bases. Germline V lookup: CDR1 SGHRS, CDR2 YFSETQ. Trimming left V 3 bases short and J 2 bases short, with 10 bases between. This CDR3 region has 14 residues. The CDR3 region has the DNA TGCGCCAGCAGCTGGGGGGACAACACAGATACGCAGTATTTT. This gives the protein CASSWGDNTDTQYF.

V gene TRBV29-1 combines with J gene TRBJ2-1; a weak D match, TRBD1 (5 bases). V was cut by 3 bases and J by 7 bases, with 16 bases left in between. CDR3 size: 14 residues. Germline V lookup: CDR1 SQVTM, CDR2 ANQGSEA. The CDR3 DNA follows: TGCAGCGTTGAGCAGGGCGTACATGGTAATGAGCAGTTCTTC. It encodes CSVEQGVHGNEQFF.

This clonotype was counted only a few times. The rearrangement uses TRBV18 and TRBJ1-1; 7 bases line up with TRBD1. Trimming cost V 2 bases and J 4 bases; bases outside gene matches: 1. In germline, CDR1 is KGHSH, CDR2 LQKENI. The CDR3 consists of 13 residues. The CDR3 region has the DNA TGTGCCAGCTCACCATACAGGGGCACTGAAGCTTTCTTT. This codes for CASSPYRGTEAFF.

For this clonotype: The junction differs from germline at one of its ends, possibly a read error. The rearrangement uses TRBV5-1 and TRBJ2-3; D remains ambiguous. Germline assignment: CDR1 SGHRS and CDR2 YFSETQ. The CDR3 is 14 amino acids. CDR3 nucleotide sequence: TGCGCCAGCAACTTGGCCACGAGCACAGATACGCAGTATTTT. Residues: CASNLATSTDTQYF.

The genes are TRBV5-1 and TRBJ2-2; tentatively, D is TRBD1 or TRBD2 (5 bases each). V lost 1 base, J lost 7 bases, and 17 bases lay in between. CDR1 and CDR2 (germline): SGHRS, YFSETQ. The CDR3 totals 16 residues. The CDR3 nucleotides read TGCGCCAGCAGCTTGTATGGGACCCAGACCAGCGGGGAGCTGTTTTTT. As protein: CASSLYGTQTSGELFF.

This clonotype turned up a few times. The chain has TRBV28 and TRBJ2-7, with TRBD1 as a possible D gene (6 bases). Deletions cut 1 base from V and 6 bases from J, with 13 bases between. This CDR3 has 14 residues. Germline V gene sequence: CDR1 MDHEN, CDR2 SYDVKM. The CDR3 DNA sequence: TGTGCCAGCAGTTTATCCACAACAGGGACCGAGCAGTACTTC. This gives the protein CASSLSTTGTEQYF.

This clonotype showed up just a few times. This chain links TRBV4-2 with TRBJ2-3; 7 bases are a match to TRBD2. V dropped 3 bases and J dropped 0; count of bases not matched to a gene: 9. The CDR3 loop spans 17 amino acids. Germline V gene lookup returns CDR1 LGHNA and CDR2 YNFKEQ. In DNA form, the CDR3 reads TGTGCCAGCAGCCAGGCCCTTAGCGGGTTCAGCACAGATACGCAGTATTTT. The encoded protein is CASSQALSGFSTDTQYF.

The CDR3 region is CSVGRAEKLFF. CDR3 nucleotide sequence: TGCAGCGTTGGGAGGGCCGAAAAACTGTTTTTT. The chain recombines TRBV29-1 with TRBJ1-4, with unresolved D. CDR1 is SQVTM and CDR2 is ANQGSEA in the germline V gene. The CDR3 loop spans 11 amino acids. V lost 4 bases and J 8 bases, leaving 8 bases between the germline ends. Combining the CDR3 with reference TRBV29-1 and TRBJ1-4 gives the whole variable domain SAVISQKPSRDICQRGTSLTIQCQVDSQVTMMFWYRQQPGQSLTLIATANQGSEATYESGFVIDKFPISRPNLTFSTLTVSNMSPEDSSIYLCSVGRAEKLFFGSGTQLSVL.

V usage is TRBV20-1 and J usage is TRBJ2-7; tentative D call: TRBD2 (6 bases). V was cut by 3 bases and J by 2 bases, with 14 bases left in between. The CDR3 totals 14 residues. Germline V gene lookup returns CDR1 DFQATT and CDR2 SNEGSKA (reference sequence). CDR3 sequence (DNA): TGCAGTGCTAGTGGGCGGGACCCCCCCTACGAGCAGTACTTC. Its protein is CSASGRDPPYEQYF.